Below are 12 T cell receptor beta chains sequenced from a single sample in a study of glioma-infiltrating T cells after dendritic cell vaccination. Sequenced by immunoSEQ multiplex PCR; TCRdb stores in-frame clones only, minus some. Among 50,000 to 55,000 clones listed, about 91% were seen once. Time point reported: after dendritic cell vaccination, including at tumor progression/relapse. This specimen consisted of blood, obtained after dendritic cell vaccination. All receptors derive from a human donor with glioblastoma.

For the CDR3, the DNA is TGTGCCTGGGCTGGGGCGGCTTTTGACTATGGCTACACCTTC. Its protein product is CAWAGAAFDYGYTF. V and J are TRBV30 and TRBJ1-2, with D maybe TRBD1 (5 bases). Germline CDR1 and CDR2: GTSNPN and SVGIG (reference sequence). There are 14 residues in the CDR3. With 5 bases removed from V and 3 bases from J, the gap between germline ends came to 16 bases.

The chain employs TRBV10-3 and TRBJ2-1; 10 nucleotides match TRBD2. Per germline, CDR1 ENHRY and CDR2 SYGVKD. This CDR3 is 15 amino acids long. The V segment lost 7 bases and the J segment 7 bases; nucleotides outside the gene matches: 10. Here the CDR3 DNA reads TGTGCCATCAAGGCCGGGACTAGCGTTTTGAATGAGCAGTTCTTC. Its translation is CAIKAGTSVLNEQFF.

The V call is TRBV29-1, the J call TRBJ2-7; D ambiguous. The CDR3 length is 14 residues. Germline assignment: CDR1 SQVTM and CDR2 ANQGSEA. V shed 5 bases and J shed 2 bases, with 16 bases lying between them. DNA of the CDR3: TGCAGCGTTCCCGACGCGGCGATGCCCTACGAGCAGTACTTC. It encodes CSVPDAAMPYEQYF.

This clone was recorded once. The DNA of the CDR3 is TGCGCCAGCAGCCACCTAGGAGCCACAGATACGCAGTATTTT. Protein: CASSHLGATDTQYF. This sequence joins TRBV4-1 and TRBJ2-3; D uncertain. V lost 3 bases, J lost 2 bases, and 9 bases lay in between. Germline CDR1 is MGHRA and CDR2 is YSYEKL. This CDR3 spans 14 amino acids.

The V gene is TRBV6-6, the J gene TRBJ1-1; 7 nucleotides agree with TRBD1. The germline gives CDR1 MNHNY, CDR2 SVGAGI (reference sequence). J was trimmed by 0 bases and V by 0 bases; bases with no gene match: 4. The CDR3 is made up of 16 amino acids. CDR3 protein: CASSYSVGQMNTEAFF. The CDR3 DNA reads as TGTGCCAGCAGTTACTCGGTGGGACAGATGAACACTGAAGCTTTCTTT.

The chain couples TRBV25-1 to TRBJ2-1; TRBD2 agrees at 10 bases. Germline lookup yields CDR1 MGHDK and CDR2 SYGVNS. The CDR3 sequence is 16 residues long. V was clipped by 1 base and J by 9 bases; unmatched bases: 9. The CDR3 DNA sequence: TGTGCCAGCAGTGAATGGGGGCTAGCGGGAGTTGGTGAGCAGTTCTTC. Protein: CASSEWGLAGVGEQFF. Combining the CDR3 with reference TRBV25-1 and TRBJ2-1 gives the whole variable domain EADIYQTPRYLVIGTGKKITLECSQTMGHDKMYWYQQDPGMELHLIHYSYGVNSTEKGDLSSESTVSRIRTEHFPLTLESARPSHTSQYLCASSEWGLAGVGEQFFGPGTRLTVL.

The gene calls are TRBV7-2 and TRBJ1-2; 10 nucleotides match TRBD1. The germline V gene encodes CDR1 SGHTA and CDR2 FQGNSA. CDR3 length: 15 residues. V trimming: 0 bases; J trimming: 6 bases; junction bases outside the gene matches: 4. For the CDR3, the DNA is TGTGCCAGCAGCTTAGCAGGGACAGGGGCGAATGGCTACACCTTC. Encoded protein: CASSLAGTGANGYTF. The entire variable domain, with the rest obtained from reference TRBV7-2 and TRBJ1-2, is as follows: GAGVSQSPSNKVTEKGKDVELRCDPISGHTALYWYRQSLGQGLEFLIYFQGNSAPDKSGLPSDRFSAERTGGSVSTLTIQRTQQEDSAVYLCASSLAGTGANGYTFGSGTRLTVV.

The chain combines TRBV10-3 with TRBJ2-7; TRBD2 matches 8 bases. Germline trimming cut 4 bases from V and 2 bases from J; bases unmatched to any gene: 16. From germline, CDR1 is ENHRY and CDR2 SYGVKD. This CDR3 region has 18 residues. The CDR3 DNA is TGTGCCATCAGTGGTTTAGCGGGAACAAGTGGCGCCGCCTACGAGCAGTACTTC. It codes for CAISGLAGTSGAAYEQYF.

The CDR3 DNA sequence: TGTGCCATCAGTGACTTAAATCAGCCCCAGCATTTT. It is translated as CAISDLNQPQHF. The chain is built from TRBV10-3 and TRBJ1-5; D is ambiguous. This CDR3 has 12 amino acids. Germline V gene lookup returns CDR1 ENHRY and CDR2 SYGVKD. Trimming stripped 3 bases from V and 4 bases from J, with 4 bases between.

This clone was picked up a small number of times. The V call is TRBV19, the J call TRBJ1-5; 8 bases are a match to TRBD1. Germline V gene lookup returns CDR1 LNHDA and CDR2 SQIVND (reference sequence). With 4 bases clipped from V and 0 bases from J, the junction kept 2 bases outside the gene matches. The CDR3 is made up of 15 amino acids. CDR3: CASSTTGVSNQPQHF. The CDR3 coding sequence is TGTGCCAGTAGTACGACAGGGGTTAGCAATCAGCCCCAGCATTTT.

This chain joins TRBV4-2 and TRBJ1-2; 9 nucleotides align to TRBD1. The CDR3 loop spans 16 amino acids. V dropped 3 bases and J dropped 4; count of bases not matched to a gene: 9. Germline lookup yields CDR1 LGHNA and CDR2 YNFKEQ. In DNA form, the CDR3 reads TGTGCCAGCAGCCAGGACCCACAGGGGGCAAGCTATGGCTACACCTTC. Translated, it gives CASSQDPQGASYGYTF.

The gene calls are TRBV28 and TRBJ2-7, with 9 bases lining up with TRBD1. Trimming cost V 5 bases and J 3 bases; bases outside gene matches: 14. CDR3 length equals 17 residues. In germline, CDR1 is MDHEN, CDR2 SYDVKM. The CDR3 DNA sequence: TGTGCCAGCAGTCCAGGGACAGGGCGCGTATCCAGCTACGAGCAGTACTTC. Protein: CASSPGTGRVSSYEQYF.